Below are 26 T cell receptor beta chains sequenced from a single sample in a study of identical twins. Using its own MiXCR run on the 5' RACE reads, TCRdb lists one record per CDR3 protein. The data hold around 280,000 distinct CDR3 sequences, with under 9% observed a single time. These data were likewise used in another study, on yellow fever vaccine responses in identical twins.

The sample consisted of memory (CD45RO+) T cells sorted from blood. The receptor set was obtained from a woman aged 18-35 years in good health.

Many counts were recorded for this clonotype. This chain uses TRBV2 with TRBJ2-3; D possibly corresponds to TRBD2 (6 bases). Germline CDR1 is SNHLY and CDR2 is FYNNEI. V dropped 5 bases and J dropped 4 bases, with 10 bases sitting between them. The CDR3 spans 13 residues. The CDR3 sequence is CASSTGTSDTQYF. CDR3 DNA: TGTGCCAGCAGTACCGGGACTTCAGATACGCAGTATTTT.

The V and J genes are TRBV6-5 and TRBJ1-2; the D is unclear. Germline CDR1 and CDR2: MNHEY and SVGAGI. V was pared by 4 bases and J by 8 bases, with 17 bases between. The CDR3 loop spans 14 amino acids. CDR3 protein: CASSFKRTLGGYTF. The DNA for the CDR3 is TGTGCCAGCAGTTTTAAGAGGACTCTCGGGGGCTACACCTTC.

The rearrangement uses TRBV27 and TRBJ2-1; D not resolved. The V end was cut by 5 bases, the J end by 14 bases, with 4 bases between. The CDR3 totals 8 residues. Germline-derived CDR1 and CDR2 are MNHEY and SMNVEV (reference sequence). The DNA for the CDR3 is TGTGCCAGCAGTCGGGAGTTCTTC. Protein product: CASSREFF.

The chain is built from TRBV10-3 and TRBJ2-7, with a tentative D call TRBD2 (5 bases). Germline-derived CDR1 and CDR2 are ENHRY and SYGVKD. The V end was cut by 0 bases, the J end by 0 bases, with 12 bases between. The CDR3 sequence is 16 residues long. The CDR3 DNA sequence: TGTGCCATCAGTGAGTCGAGGACTGGATTCTCCTACGAGCAGTACTTC. It translates to CAISESRTGFSYEQYF.

CDR3: CASGKGNTEAFF. The CDR3 coding sequence is TGTGCCAGCGGCAAGGGGAACACTGAAGCTTTCTTT. The chain uses TRBV3-1 and TRBJ1-1, with D unresolved. V lost 8 bases to trimming and J lost 1 base, with 8 bases between them. The CDR3 loop spans 12 amino acids. Germline V lookup: CDR1 LGHDT, CDR2 YNNKEL (reference sequence).

This clonotype was detected ten times or more. The V and J genes are TRBV9 and TRBJ2-3; no clear D. Germline-derived CDR1 and CDR2 are SGDLS and YYNGEE. The CDR3 length is 12 residues. V gave up 0 bases and J gave up 7 bases, with 6 bases separating them. CDR3 nucleotides: TGTGCCAGCAGCGTAGATTCCTATACGCAGTATTTT. This translates into CASSVDSYTQYF.

The V gene is TRBV7-8, the J gene TRBJ1-6; 10 bases are shared with TRBD1. The CDR3 spans 15 residues. After removal of 5 bases from V and 7 bases from J, the junction contained 5 bases not matched to a gene. Germline V gene data show CDR1 as SGHVS and CDR2 as FQNEAQ. The CDR3 nucleotides are TGTGCCAGCAGCACAGGACAGGGGGGGAATTCACCCCTCCACTTT. Its protein is CASSTGQGGNSPLHF.

This clonotype was seen ten or more times. V and J are TRBV3-1 and TRBJ2-1; no clear D gene. The germline V gene encodes CDR1 LGHDT and CDR2 YNNKEL (reference sequence). The CDR3 consists of 14 residues. The V and J ends lost 3 bases and 11 bases respectively, with 17 bases between them. The CDR3 sequence is CASSHEGLGTQQFF. The DNA for the CDR3 is TGTGCCAGCAGCCACGAAGGCTTGGGTACACAGCAGTTCTTC.

The V and J genes are TRBV6-5 and TRBJ1-2; 8 nucleotides align to TRBD1. The CDR3 loop spans 14 amino acids. Germline CDR1 and CDR2: MNHEY and SVGAGI. The V gene end was trimmed by 4 bases and the J gene end by 2 bases; junction bases not matched to a gene: 3. CDR3 region: CASSSGGANYGYTF. CDR3 coding DNA: TGTGCCAGCAGTTCAGGGGGCGCAAACTATGGCTACACCTTC.

This clonotype occurred a few times. The rearrangement uses TRBV20-1 and TRBJ1-2; D may be TRBD1 (6 bases). CDR3 size: 18 residues. V was shortened by 1 base and J by 3 bases, with 24 bases between the two germline ends. CDR1 is DFQATT, CDR2 SNEGSKA, per germline (reference sequence). The CDR3 reads CSARGERDTHLLYYGYTF. The CDR3 region has the DNA TGCAGTGCTAGAGGGGAACGGGACACCCACCTATTATACTATGGCTACACCTTC.

In its sample, this clonotype was seen many times. The CDR3 loop reads CASSQGLRTARKNGNEQYF. The DNA of the CDR3 is TGTGCCAGCAGCCAAGGGCTTAGAACTGCCCGTAAGAATGGAAACGAGCAGTACTTC. The chain uses TRBV14 and TRBJ2-7; the D is unclear. The length of the CDR3 is 19 residues. Trimming took off 1 base at V and 5 bases at J, with 27 bases between the two ends. CDR1 and CDR2 (germline): SGHDN, FVKESK. The full variable domain, with the rest looked up from reference TRBV14 and TRBJ2-7, is EAGVTQFPSHSVIEKGQTVTLRCDPISGHDNLYWYRRVMGKEIKFLLHFVKESKQDESGMPNNRFLAERTGGTYSTLKVQPAELEDSGVYFCASSQGLRTARKNGNEQYFGPGTRLTVT.

V and J are TRBV5-8 and TRBJ2-1; 7 bases align to TRBD2. The CDR3 loop spans 15 amino acids. Germline lookup yields CDR1 SGHTS and CDR2 YDEGEE. V shed 6 bases and J 4 bases; nucleotides not matched to a gene: 10. The CDR3 region is CASTWGGATYNEQFF. As DNA, the CDR3 is TGTGCCAGCACCTGGGGAGGGGCCACATACAATGAGCAGTTCTTC.

This chain uses TRBV10-2 with TRBJ1-5; D possibly corresponds to TRBD1 (5 bases). Germline V gene data show CDR1 as WSHSY and CDR2 as SAAADI. This CDR3 is built from 12 residues. Trimming took off 8 bases at V and 3 bases at J, with 8 bases between the two ends. This CDR3 reads CASGGNNQPQHF. The CDR3 nucleotides are TGCGCCAGCGGGGGAAACAATCAGCCCCAGCATTTT.

This clonotype came up a few times. V gene TRBV3-1 combines with J gene TRBJ2-1; D unresolved. Germline-derived CDR1 and CDR2 are LGHDT and YNNKEL (reference sequence). The CDR3 sequence is 12 residues long. The V gene lost 5 bases and the J gene lost 10 bases, with 12 bases spanning the gap. CDR3 DNA: TGTGCCAGCAGCACGTGGGAATGGGAGCAGTTCTTC. Translation: CASSTWEWEQFF.

This clonotype was seen only a few times. The chain couples TRBV24-1 to TRBJ1-2; D gene unclear. This CDR3 region has 13 residues. CDR1 KGHDR and CDR2 SFDVKD come from the germline V gene. Trimming shortened V by 2 bases and J by 6 bases, and 9 bases separated the two germline ends. CDR3 residues: CATSDWPSNGYTF. DNA of the CDR3: TGTGCCACCAGTGATTGGCCATCGAATGGCTACACCTTC.

This clonotype was recorded a few times. This chain links TRBV12-3 or TRBV12-4 with TRBJ2-2; the D gene is possibly TRBD2 (7 bases). The CDR3 has 15 amino acids. Deletions cut 6 bases from V and 5 bases from J, with 16 bases between. The chain's CDR3 is CASSPGGPWTGELFF. The DNA for the CDR3 is TGTGCCAGCAGCCCCGGGGGGCCTTGGACCGGGGAGCTGTTTTTT.

This clonotype has ten or more counts. The chain combines TRBV20-1 with TRBJ2-1; D not certain. The CDR3 spans 11 residues. Trimming removed 3 bases at V and 15 bases at J, with 15 bases between. Germline CDR1 DFQATT, CDR2 SNEGSKA (reference sequence). CDR3 loop: CSARSGPGPFF. CDR3 DNA sequence: TGCAGTGCTAGGTCCGGGCCCGGTCCGTTCTTC.

The V call is TRBV7-2, the J call TRBJ2-2, with D possibly being TRBD1 (5 bases). The ends were cut back, 5 bases at V and 4 bases at J, with 14 bases in the middle. The V gene's germline CDR1 is SGHTA and CDR2 FQGNSA. The CDR3 covers 15 residues. The CDR3 DNA sequence: TGTGCCAGCAGCCCCCTCCAGGGTGGCACCGGGGAGCTGTTTTTT. This translates into CASSPLQGGTGELFF.

This clonotype was seen only a few times. V is TRBV3-1 and J is TRBJ1-2, with D possibly TRBD1 on 6 matching bases. Germline CDR1 and CDR2: LGHDT and YNNKEL (reference sequence). The CDR3 is 17 residues long. V gave up 0 bases and J gave up 7 bases, with 21 bases separating them. The CDR3 loop reads CASSQDRFARRGAGYTF. CDR3 DNA: TGTGCCAGCAGCCAAGATAGGTTTGCGCGCAGGGGTGCTGGCTACACCTTC.

This clonotype was observed at least ten times. The chain uses TRBV6-1 and TRBJ2-6; no definite D call. Looked up from germline, CDR1 is MNHNS and CDR2 is SASEGT. The ends were cut back, 6 bases at V and 0 bases at J, with 12 bases in the middle. CDR3 size: 16 residues. As DNA, the CDR3 is TGTGCCAGCAGATGGTTACCCTACTCTGGGGCCAACGTCCTGACTTTC. Its protein is CASRWLPYSGANVLTF.

This clonotype was observed at least ten times. CDR3 loop: CAISAADSGNTIYF. CDR3 nucleotides: TGTGCCATCAGTGCGGCAGACTCTGGAAACACCATATATTTT. V usage is TRBV10-3 and J usage is TRBJ1-3; unclear D gene. The CDR3 consists of 14 residues. Per germline, CDR1 ENHRY and CDR2 SYGVKD. Trimming cost V 4 bases and J 0 bases, with 7 bases left between them.

On this clonotype: The CDR3 does not close with the conserved phenylalanine or tryptophan, likely indicating a read error. The chain couples TRBV7-7 to TRBJ2-5; D unclear. CDR3 length: 13 amino acids. Trimming took 2 bases from V and 4 from J, leaving 8 bases between them. Germline V CDR1 and CDR2: SSHAT, FNYEAQ (reference sequence). CDR3 region: CASSLRVGETQYL. The CDR3 DNA follows: TGTGCCAGCAGCTTAAGGGTTGGAGAGACCCAGTACTTA.

This clonotype occurred many times. The rearrangement joins TRBV2 to TRBJ2-1; TRBD1 matches 8 bases. This CDR3 region has 14 residues. CDR1 and CDR2 (germline): SNHLY, FYNNEI. V lost 5 bases and J lost 8; bases outside the gene matches: 8. The CDR3 region is CASSLPGGTDEQFF. The DNA for the CDR3 is TGTGCCAGCAGTCTTCCAGGGGGCACGGATGAGCAGTTCTTC.

The sample holds a few counts of this clonotype. J is TRBJ2-1 and V is TRBV5-1, with 10 bases fitting TRBD2. J was trimmed by 4 bases and V by 4 bases; bases with no gene match: 5. Germline values: CDR1 SGHRS, CDR2 YFSETQ. The CDR3 consists of 15 residues. The CDR3 DNA reads TGCGCCAGCAGCATCAGCGGGGGGGCGTACAATGAGCAGTTCTTC. This codes for CASSISGGAYNEQFF.

This clonotype showed up just a few times. The chain employs TRBV28 and TRBJ1-1; 8 bases map to TRBD1. The CDR3 consists of 13 residues. V dropped 7 bases and J dropped 6; count of bases not matched to a gene: 7. Per the germline V gene, CDR1 is MDHEN and CDR2 is SYDVKM. CDR3 loop: CASTGQGRAEAFF. CDR3 in DNA: TGTGCCAGCACCGGACAGGGTAGGGCTGAAGCTTTCTTT.

This clonotype has ten or more counts. V usage is TRBV6-1 and J usage is TRBJ1-3, with TRBD1 as a possible D gene (5 bases). This CDR3 is 17 amino acids long. In germline, CDR1 is MNHNS, CDR2 SASEGT. Trimming stripped 5 bases from V and 4 bases from J, with 21 bases between. CDR3 amino acids: CASSRGAPAAWGNTIYF. The CDR3 bases are TGTGCCAGCAGTAGAGGGGCACCTGCGGCCTGGGGAAACACCATATATTTT.